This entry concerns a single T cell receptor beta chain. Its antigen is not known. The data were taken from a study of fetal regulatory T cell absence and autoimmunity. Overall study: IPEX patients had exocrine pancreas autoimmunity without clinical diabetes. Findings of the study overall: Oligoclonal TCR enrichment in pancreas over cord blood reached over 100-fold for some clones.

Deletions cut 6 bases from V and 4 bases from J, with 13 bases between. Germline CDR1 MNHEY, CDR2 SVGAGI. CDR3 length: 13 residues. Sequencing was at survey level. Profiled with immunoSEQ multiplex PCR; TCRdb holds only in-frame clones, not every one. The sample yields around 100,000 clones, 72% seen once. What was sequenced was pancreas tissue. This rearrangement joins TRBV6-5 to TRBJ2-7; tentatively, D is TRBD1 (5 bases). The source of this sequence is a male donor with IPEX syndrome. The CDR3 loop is CASRQPPGYEQYF. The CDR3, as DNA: TGTGCCAGCAGACAACCCCCAGGGTACGAGCAGTACTTC.